Shown below are 18 T cell receptor beta chains from a single sample sequenced in a study of response to subunit inactivated influenza vaccine. TCRdb reprocessed the RT-PCR reads with MiXCR, giving one entry per CDR3 protein. The sample has under 950,000 distinct CDR3 sequences, approximately 21% seen once. This material consisted of PBMCs from blood, taken 5 days after vaccination. These receptors all come from a man aged 50 to 60 who received an inactivated influenza vaccine.

CDR3 sequence (DNA): TGTGCCAGCAGCAATTACCTCGGCTATAATTCACCCCTCCACTTT. Amino acids: CASSNYLGYNSPLHF. This chain links TRBV21-1 with TRBJ1-6. TRBV21-1 corresponds to a pseudogene. The CDR3 is 15 residues long.

The CDR3 here is CASSQGGALYEQYF. The CDR3 region has the DNA TGTGCCAGCAGCCAAGGGGGTGCCCTCTACGAGCAGTACTTC. The V call is TRBV7-2, the J call TRBJ2-7; TRBD1 is a possible D gene (6 bases). Between the trimmed V and J ends, which lost 5 bases and 3 bases, there was a span of 14 bases. The CDR3 is made up of 14 amino acids. In germline, CDR1 is SGHTA, CDR2 FQGNSA.

This chain uses TRBV6-5 with TRBJ2-1; D call uncertain. The CDR3 runs to 16 residues. Germline V lookup: CDR1 MNHEY, CDR2 SVGAGI. Deletions cut 2 bases from V and 5 bases from J, with 16 bases between. The CDR3 nucleotides read TGTGCCAGCAGTTACCTTGGCACCCTGGCACACAATGAGCAGTTCTTC. This sequence encodes CASSYLGTLAHNEQFF.

This clonotype was found a few times. The chain joins TRBV6-2 or TRBV6-3 to TRBJ2-7; D gene ambiguous. V was pared by 2 bases and J by 3 bases, with 8 bases between. Germline lookup yields CDR1 MNHEY and CDR2 SVGEGT. The CDR3 consists of 13 residues. The CDR3 region is CASSYTLLYEQYF. CDR3 nucleotide sequence: TGTGCCAGCAGTTACACTCTCCTCTACGAGCAGTACTTC.

The chain is built from TRBV18 and TRBJ2-2; D unresolved. Trimming cost V 3 bases and J 6 bases, with 8 bases left between them. CDR1 is KGHSH and CDR2 is LQKENI in the germline V gene. The CDR3 is 13 amino acids. This CDR3 reads CASSPTAPGELFF. CDR3 DNA: TGTGCCAGCTCACCGACGGCACCCGGGGAGCTGTTTTTT.

The chain carries TRBV5-6 and TRBJ2-5; D gene uncertain. V shed 1 base and J shed 5 bases, with 9 bases lying between them. The CDR3 loop spans 13 amino acids. Germline loops: CDR1 SGHDT, CDR2 YYEEEE. CDR3 bases: TGTGCCAGCAGCTTGCCTCCGGTGGAGACCCAGTACTTC. This codes for CASSLPPVETQYF. Combining the CDR3 with reference TRBV5-6 and TRBJ2-5 gives the whole variable domain DAGVTQSPTHLIKTRGQQVTLRCSPKSGHDTVSWYQQALGQGPQFIFQYYEEEERQRGNFPDRFSGHQFPNYSSELNVNALLLGDSALYLCASSLPPVETQYFGPGTRLLVL.

This clonotype has a handful of counts. The V call is TRBV9, the J call TRBJ2-3; 7 bases line up with TRBD2. The CDR3 length is 15 residues. With 0 bases clipped from V and 3 bases from J, the junction kept 4 bases outside the gene matches. The germline V gene has CDR1 SGDLS and CDR2 YYNGEE. The CDR3 here is CASSVGYGGTDTQYF. DNA for the CDR3: TGTGCCAGCAGCGTAGGATACGGGGGGACAGATACGCAGTATTTT.

The chain couples TRBV12-3 or TRBV12-4 to TRBJ2-7, with 11 bases that match TRBD1. The CDR3 consists of 15 residues. J gave up 1 base and V 4 bases, and 3 bases lay outside the gene matches. The CDR3 coding sequence is TGTGCCAGCAGTTGGGGGACAGGGGGGTCCTACGAGCAGTACTTC. It translates to CASSWGTGGSYEQYF.

This CDR3 is CASRESGTGRVGENIQYF. CDR3 DNA: TGTGCCAGCAGAGAATCCGGGACAGGGAGGGTCGGGGAAAACATTCAGTACTTC. The V and J genes are TRBV6-1 and TRBJ2-4, with TRBD1 identical over 9 bases. In germline, CDR1 is MNHNS, CDR2 SASEGT. CDR3 length equals 18 residues. V lost 6 bases, J lost 5 bases, and 17 bases stayed unmatched.

This clonotype turned up a few times. The gene calls are TRBV20-1 and TRBJ1-2, with a tentative D call TRBD1 (6 bases). The germline V and J ends were trimmed by 6 bases and 7 bases, with 15 bases remaining between them. The CDR3 consists of 12 residues. Germline V lookup: CDR1 DFQATT, CDR2 SNEGSKA (reference sequence). In DNA, the CDR3 is TGCAGTGCGCCGGAACAGGGTTCTGGCTACACCTTC. Protein: CSAPEQGSGYTF.

The genes are TRBV3-1 and TRBJ2-5; D may be TRBD1 (6 bases). This CDR3 comprises 14 residues. CDR1 and CDR2 from the germline V gene are LGHDT and YNNKEL (reference sequence). Trimming left V 4 bases short and J 5 bases short, with 14 bases between. CDR3 nucleotide sequence: TGTGCCAGCAGCCCCCGGGACACCGTGGAGACCCAGTACTTC. This codes for CASSPRDTVETQYF.

This clonotype showed up many times. V gene TRBV29-1 combines with J gene TRBJ2-1, with a tentative D call TRBD2 (6 bases). Germline values: CDR1 SQVTM, CDR2 ANQGSEA. This CDR3 is 14 amino acids long. Trimming pared 0 bases from V and 0 bases from J, leaving 6 bases between. The CDR3 coding sequence is TGCAGCGTTGAAGACGGGAGCTCCTACAATGAGCAGTTCTTC. Residues: CSVEDGSSYNEQFF.

This clonotype was seen only a few times. The chain is built from TRBV10-3 and TRBJ2-5; 14 nucleotides align to TRBD2. Germline loops: CDR1 ENHRY, CDR2 SYGVKD. Trimming took 0 bases from V and 4 from J; bases not matched to a gene: 7. This CDR3 has 18 residues. CDR3 DNA sequence: TGTGCCATCAGTGAGTCTGGGACTAGCGGGAGTCGGGTAGAGACCCAGTACTTC. It codes for CAISESGTSGSRVETQYF.

This clonotype was picked up a small number of times. The chain couples TRBV7-2 to TRBJ2-2; 9 bases are a match to TRBD2. CDR3 length: 16 residues. Looked up from germline, CDR1 is SGHTA and CDR2 is FQGNSA. The V segment lost 1 base and the J segment 3 bases; nucleotides outside the gene matches: 3. This CDR3 is CASSLGLAGYTGELFF. CDR3 DNA: TGTGCCAGCAGCTTAGGTCTAGCGGGGTACACCGGGGAGCTGTTTTTT.

About this clonotype: The junction does not match germline at one end; this may be a read error. The V call is TRBV10-3, the J call TRBJ2-7; 7 bases agree with TRBD1. CDR3 length equals 11 residues. Germline values: CDR1 ENHRY, CDR2 SYGVKD. The DNA for the CDR3 is TGTGTCATCAGGCGAGGGGGCGGGCAGTACTTC. Translated: CVIRRGGGQYF.

This clonotype was counted a few times. CDR3 loop: CASSTKSYNEQFF. The DNA for the CDR3 is TGCGCCAGCTCGACGAAGTCCTACAATGAGCAGTTCTTC. The chain combines TRBV5-1 with TRBJ2-1; no clear D. The CDR3 totals 13 residues. The germline V gene encodes CDR1 SGHRS and CDR2 YFSETQ. With 7 bases removed from V and 1 base from J, the gap between germline ends came to 9 bases.

This clonotype has more than one count but fewer than ten. V gene TRBV25-1 combines with J gene TRBJ2-7, with D possibly TRBD2 on 6 matching bases. The length of the CDR3 is 14 residues. Germline V gene data show CDR1 as MGHDK and CDR2 as SYGVNS. The V end lost 5 bases, the J end lost 1 base, and 12 bases lay between the germline ends. CDR3 loop: CASSTPGESYEQYF. The CDR3 bases are TGTGCCAGCAGTACTCCGGGGGAATCCTACGAGCAGTACTTC.

The J gene is TRBJ1-2, the V gene TRBV29-1; TRBD1 aligns across 7 bases. With V trimmed by 6 bases and J by 6 bases, 7 bases remained unmatched. CDR1 SQVTM and CDR2 ANQGSEA come from the germline V gene. The CDR3 length is 12 residues. CDR3 amino acids: CSVPQGGNGYTF. CDR3 sequence (DNA): TGCAGCGTCCCTCAGGGGGGCAATGGCTACACCTTC.